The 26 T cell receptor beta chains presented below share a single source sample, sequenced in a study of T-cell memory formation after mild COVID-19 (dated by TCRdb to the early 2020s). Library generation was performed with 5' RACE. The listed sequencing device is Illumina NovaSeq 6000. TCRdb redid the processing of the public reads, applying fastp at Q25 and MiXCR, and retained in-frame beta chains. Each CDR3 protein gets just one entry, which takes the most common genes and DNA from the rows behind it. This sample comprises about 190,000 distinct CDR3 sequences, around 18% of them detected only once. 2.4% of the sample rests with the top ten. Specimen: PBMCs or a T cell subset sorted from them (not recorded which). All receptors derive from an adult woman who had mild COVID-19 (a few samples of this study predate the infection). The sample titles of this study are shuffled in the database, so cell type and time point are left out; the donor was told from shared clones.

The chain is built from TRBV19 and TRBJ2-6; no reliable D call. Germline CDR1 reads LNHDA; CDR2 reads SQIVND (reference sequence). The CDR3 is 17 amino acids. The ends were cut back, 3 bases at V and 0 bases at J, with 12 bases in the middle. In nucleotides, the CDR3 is TGTGCCAGTAGTATTAAGTGGGCGAGCTCTGGGGCCAACGTCCTGACTTTC. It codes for CASSIKWASSGANVLTF. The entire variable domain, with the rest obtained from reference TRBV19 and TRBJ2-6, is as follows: DGGITQSPKYLFRKEGQNVTLSCEQNLNHDAMYWYRQDPGQGLRLIYYSQIVNDFQKGDIAEGYSVSREKKESFPLTVTSAQKNPTAFYLCASSIKWASSGANVLTFGAGSRLTVL.

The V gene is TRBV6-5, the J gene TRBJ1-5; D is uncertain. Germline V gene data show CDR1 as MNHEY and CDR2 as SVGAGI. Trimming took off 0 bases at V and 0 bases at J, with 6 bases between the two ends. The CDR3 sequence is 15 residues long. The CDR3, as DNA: TGTGCCAGCAGTTACTCTCGGTTTAGCAATCAGCCCCAGCATTTT. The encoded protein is CASSYSRFSNQPQHF.

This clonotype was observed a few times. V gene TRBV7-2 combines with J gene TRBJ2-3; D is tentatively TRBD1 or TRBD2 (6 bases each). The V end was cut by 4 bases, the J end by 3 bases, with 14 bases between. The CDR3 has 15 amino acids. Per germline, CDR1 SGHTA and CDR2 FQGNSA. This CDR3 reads CASSSRKGGTDTQYF. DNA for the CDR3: TGTGCCAGCAGCTCTCGTAAGGGGGGAACAGATACGCAGTATTTT.

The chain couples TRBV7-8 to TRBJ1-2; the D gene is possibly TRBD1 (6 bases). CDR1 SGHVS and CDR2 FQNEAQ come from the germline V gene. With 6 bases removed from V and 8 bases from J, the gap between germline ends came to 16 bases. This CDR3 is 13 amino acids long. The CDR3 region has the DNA TGTGCCAGCAGACCTGACAGGCACAGGGGCTACACCTTC. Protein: CASRPDRHRGYTF.

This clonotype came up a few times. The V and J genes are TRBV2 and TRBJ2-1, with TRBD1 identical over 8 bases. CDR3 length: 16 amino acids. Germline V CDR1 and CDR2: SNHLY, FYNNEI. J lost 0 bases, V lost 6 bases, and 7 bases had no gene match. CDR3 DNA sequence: TGTGCCAGCAGAGCGGACAGGGTGAGCTCCTACAATGAGCAGTTCTTC. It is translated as CASRADRVSSYNEQFF. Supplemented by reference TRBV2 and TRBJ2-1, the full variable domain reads EPEVTQTPSHQVTQMGQEVILRCVPISNHLYFYWYRQILGQKVEFLVSFYNNEISEKSEIFDDQFSVERPDGSNFTLKIRSTKLEDSAMYFCASRADRVSSYNEQFFGPGTRLTVL.

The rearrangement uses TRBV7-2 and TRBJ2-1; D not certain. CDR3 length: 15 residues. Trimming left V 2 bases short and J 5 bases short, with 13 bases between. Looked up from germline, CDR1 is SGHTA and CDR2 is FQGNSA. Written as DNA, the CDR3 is TGTGCCAGCAGCTTATCCCAGGCAGTCGACAATGAGCAGTTCTTC. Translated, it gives CASSLSQAVDNEQFF.

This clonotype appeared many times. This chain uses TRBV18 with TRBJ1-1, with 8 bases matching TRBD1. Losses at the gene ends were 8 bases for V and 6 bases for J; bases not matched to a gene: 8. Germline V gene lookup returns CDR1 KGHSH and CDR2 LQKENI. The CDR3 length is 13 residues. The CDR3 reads CASHVTGGAEAFF. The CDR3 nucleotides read TGTGCCAGCCATGTAACAGGGGGGGCTGAAGCTTTCTTT.

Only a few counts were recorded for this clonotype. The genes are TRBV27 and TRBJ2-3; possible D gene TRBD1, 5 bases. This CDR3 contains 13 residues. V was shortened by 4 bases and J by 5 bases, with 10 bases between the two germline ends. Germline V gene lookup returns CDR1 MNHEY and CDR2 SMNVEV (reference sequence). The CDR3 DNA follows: TGTGCCAGCAGTTCCAGGGTGGGAGATACGCAGTATTTT. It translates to CASSSRVGDTQYF.

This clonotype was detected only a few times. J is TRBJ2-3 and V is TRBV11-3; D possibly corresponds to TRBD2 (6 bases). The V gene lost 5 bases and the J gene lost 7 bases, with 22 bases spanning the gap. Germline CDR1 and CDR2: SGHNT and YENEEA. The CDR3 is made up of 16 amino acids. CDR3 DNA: TGTGCCAGCAGCCATACGGGTCACGGGAGCAGGAATACGCAGTATTTT. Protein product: CASSHTGHGSRNTQYF.

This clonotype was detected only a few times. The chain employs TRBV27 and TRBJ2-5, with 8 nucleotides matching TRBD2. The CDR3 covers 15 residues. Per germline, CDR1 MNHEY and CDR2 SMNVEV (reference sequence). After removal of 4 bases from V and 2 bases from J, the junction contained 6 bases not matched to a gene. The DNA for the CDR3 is TGTGCCAGCAGTTCGGGACTAGTGAGGCAAGAGACCCAGTACTTC. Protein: CASSSGLVRQETQYF.

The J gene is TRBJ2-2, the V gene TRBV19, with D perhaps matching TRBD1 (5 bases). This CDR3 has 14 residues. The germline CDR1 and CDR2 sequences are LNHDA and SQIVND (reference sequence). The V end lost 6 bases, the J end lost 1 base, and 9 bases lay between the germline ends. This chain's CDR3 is CASRLQENTGELFF. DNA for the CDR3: TGTGCCAGTAGACTACAGGAGAACACCGGGGAGCTGTTTTTT. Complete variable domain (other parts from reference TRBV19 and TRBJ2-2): DGGITQSPKYLFRKEGQNVTLSCEQNLNHDAMYWYRQDPGQGLRLIYYSQIVNDFQKGDIAEGYSVSREKKESFPLTVTSAQKNPTAFYLCASRLQENTGELFFGEGSRLTVL.

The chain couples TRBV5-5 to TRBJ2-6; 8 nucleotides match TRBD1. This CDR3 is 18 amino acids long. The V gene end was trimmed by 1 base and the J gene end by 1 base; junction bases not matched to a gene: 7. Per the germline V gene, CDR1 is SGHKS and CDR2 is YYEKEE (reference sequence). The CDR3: CASSLSYRGLSGANVLTF. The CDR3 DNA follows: TGTGCCAGCAGCTTGTCTTACAGGGGGTTATCTGGGGCCAACGTCCTGACTTTC.

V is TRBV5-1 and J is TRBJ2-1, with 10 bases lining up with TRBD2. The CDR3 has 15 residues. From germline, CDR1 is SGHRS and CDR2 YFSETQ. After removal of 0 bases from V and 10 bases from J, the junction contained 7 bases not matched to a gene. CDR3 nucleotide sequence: TGCGCCAGCAGCTTGGAAGCGGGGGGGCCCGGGGAGCAGTTCTTC. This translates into CASSLEAGGPGEQFF.

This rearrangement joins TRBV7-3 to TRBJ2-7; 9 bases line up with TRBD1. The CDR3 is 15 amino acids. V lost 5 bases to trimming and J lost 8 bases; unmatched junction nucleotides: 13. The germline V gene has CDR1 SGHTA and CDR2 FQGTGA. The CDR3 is CASSPTGTGRGKQYF. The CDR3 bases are TGTGCCAGCAGCCCAACCGGGACAGGGAGGGGAAAGCAGTACTTC. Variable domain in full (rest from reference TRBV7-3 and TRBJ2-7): GAGVSQTPSNKVTEKGKYVELRCDPISGHTALYWYRQSLGQGPEFLIYFQGTGAADDSGLPNDRFFAVRPEGSVSTLKIQRTERGDSAVYLCASSPTGTGRGKQYFGPGTRLTVT.

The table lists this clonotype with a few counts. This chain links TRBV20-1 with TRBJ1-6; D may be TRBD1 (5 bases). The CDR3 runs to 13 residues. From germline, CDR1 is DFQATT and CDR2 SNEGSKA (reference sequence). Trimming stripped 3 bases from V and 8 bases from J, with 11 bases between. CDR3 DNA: TGCAGTGCTAGCGGGGGGTTATATTCACCCCTCCACTTT. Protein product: CSASGGLYSPLHF.

The CDR3 spells CSARARQGITGELFF. CDR3 bases: TGCAGTGCTAGAGCCCGGCAGGGGATCACCGGGGAGCTGTTTTTT. The rearrangement links TRBV20-1 to TRBJ2-2, with D maybe TRBD1 (6 bases). The CDR3 runs to 15 residues. The germline V gene encodes CDR1 DFQATT and CDR2 SNEGSKA (reference sequence). Trimming pared 1 base from V and 4 bases from J, leaving 13 bases between.

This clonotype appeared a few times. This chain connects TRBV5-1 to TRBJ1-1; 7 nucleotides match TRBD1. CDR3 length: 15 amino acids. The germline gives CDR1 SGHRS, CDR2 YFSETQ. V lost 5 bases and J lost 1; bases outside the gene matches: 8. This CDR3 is CASSLSTGANTEAFF. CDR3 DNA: TGCGCCAGCAGTCTAAGCACAGGGGCGAACACTGAAGCTTTCTTT. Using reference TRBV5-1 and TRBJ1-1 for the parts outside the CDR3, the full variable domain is KAGVTQTPRYLIKTRGQQVTLSCSPISGHRSVSWYQQTPGQGLQFLFEYFSETQRNKGNFPGRFSGRQFSNSRSEMNVSTLELGDSALYLCASSLSTGANTEAFFGQGTRLTVV.

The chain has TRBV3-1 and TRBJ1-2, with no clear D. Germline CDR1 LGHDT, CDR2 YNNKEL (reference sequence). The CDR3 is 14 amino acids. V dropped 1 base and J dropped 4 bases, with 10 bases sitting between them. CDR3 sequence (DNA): TGTGCCAGCAGCCAAGGCACCAAGGCCTATGGCTACACCTTC. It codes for CASSQGTKAYGYTF.

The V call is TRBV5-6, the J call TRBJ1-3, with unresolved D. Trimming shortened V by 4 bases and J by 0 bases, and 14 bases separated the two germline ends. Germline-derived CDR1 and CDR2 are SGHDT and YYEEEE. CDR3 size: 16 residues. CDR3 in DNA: TGTGCCAGCAGCGGAAACCCAGGAAACTCTGGAAACACCATATATTTT. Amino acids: CASSGNPGNSGNTIYF.

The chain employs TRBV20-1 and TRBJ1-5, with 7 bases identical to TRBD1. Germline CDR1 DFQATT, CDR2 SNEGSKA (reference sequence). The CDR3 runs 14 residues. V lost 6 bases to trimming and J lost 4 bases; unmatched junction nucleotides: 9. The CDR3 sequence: CSAVPGQLNQPQHF. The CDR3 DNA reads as TGCAGTGCAGTTCCGGGACAGCTTAATCAGCCCCAGCATTTT.

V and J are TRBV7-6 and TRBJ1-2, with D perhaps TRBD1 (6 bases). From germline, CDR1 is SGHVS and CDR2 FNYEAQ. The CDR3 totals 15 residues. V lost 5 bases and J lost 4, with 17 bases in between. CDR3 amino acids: CASSLQQGTGYGYTF. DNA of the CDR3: TGTGCCAGCAGCCTACAGCAGGGGACCGGCTATGGCTACACCTTC.

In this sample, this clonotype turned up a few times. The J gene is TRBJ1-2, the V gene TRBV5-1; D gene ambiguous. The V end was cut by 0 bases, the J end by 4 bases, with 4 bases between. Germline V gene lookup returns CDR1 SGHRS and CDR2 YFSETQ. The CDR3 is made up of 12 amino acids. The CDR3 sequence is CASSLDAYGYTF. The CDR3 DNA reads TGCGCCAGCAGCTTGGACGCCTATGGCTACACCTTC.

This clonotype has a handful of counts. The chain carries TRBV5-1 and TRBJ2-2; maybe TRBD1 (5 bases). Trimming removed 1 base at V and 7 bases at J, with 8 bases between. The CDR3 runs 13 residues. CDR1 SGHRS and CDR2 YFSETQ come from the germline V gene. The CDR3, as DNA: TGCGCCAGCAGCTTGAGGGGTTTCGGGGAGCTGTTTTTT. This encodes CASSLRGFGELFF. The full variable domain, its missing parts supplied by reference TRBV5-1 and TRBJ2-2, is KAGVTQTPRYLIKTRGQQVTLSCSPISGHRSVSWYQQTPGQGLQFLFEYFSETQRNKGNFPGRFSGRQFSNSRSEMNVSTLELGDSALYLCASSLRGFGELFFGEGSRLTVL.

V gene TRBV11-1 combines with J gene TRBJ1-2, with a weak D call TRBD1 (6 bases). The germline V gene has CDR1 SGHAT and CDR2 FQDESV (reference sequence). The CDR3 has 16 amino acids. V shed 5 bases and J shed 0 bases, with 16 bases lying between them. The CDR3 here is CASSLSPDRTNYGYTF. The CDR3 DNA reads TGTGCCAGCAGCCTCTCCCCCGACAGGACTAACTATGGCTACACCTTC.

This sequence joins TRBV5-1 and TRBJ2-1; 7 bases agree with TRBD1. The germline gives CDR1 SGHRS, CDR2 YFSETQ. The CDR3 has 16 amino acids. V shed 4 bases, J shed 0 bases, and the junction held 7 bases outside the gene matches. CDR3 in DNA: TGCGCCAGCAGCACCCAGGGGGAAAGCTCCTACAATGAGCAGTTCTTC. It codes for CASSTQGESSYNEQFF. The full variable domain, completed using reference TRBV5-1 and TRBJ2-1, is KAGVTQTPRYLIKTRGQQVTLSCSPISGHRSVSWYQQTPGQGLQFLFEYFSETQRNKGNFPGRFSGRQFSNSRSEMNVSTLELGDSALYLCASSTQGESSYNEQFFGPGTRLTVL.

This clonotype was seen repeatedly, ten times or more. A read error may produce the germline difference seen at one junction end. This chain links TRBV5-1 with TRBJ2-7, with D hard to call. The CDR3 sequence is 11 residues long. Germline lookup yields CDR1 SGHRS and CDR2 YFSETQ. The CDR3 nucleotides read TGTGCCAGCAGCTTAGCCTACGAGCAGTACTTC. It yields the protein CASSLAYEQYF.